The 23 T cell receptor beta chains below come from one sample, sequenced in a study of T cells in Graves' hyperthyroidism and ophthalmopathy. From RNA transcripts, TCR beta CDR3 regions were amplified. The HTBI primer set drove a first-round RT-PCR of the TCR CDR3. Via MiXCR, TCRdb re-called the multiplex PCR reads, giving one row per CDR3 protein. The profile covers approximately 710,000 distinct CDR3 sequences, with roughly 17% appearing a single time and roughly a sixth taken by the ten largest. What was sequenced was blood. Every receptor here comes from a man between 45 and 60 years old with Graves' hyperthyroidism.

The V call is TRBV7-8, the J call TRBJ1-1; 7 positions match TRBD1. The CDR3 runs to 15 residues. Germline-derived CDR1 and CDR2 are SGHVS and FQNEAQ. J lost 2 bases, V lost 8 bases, and 11 bases had no gene match. Here the CDR3 DNA reads TGTGCCAGCGGAGCCGTGGGACAGCCAAACACTGAAGCTTTCTTT. Translated, it gives CASGAVGQPNTEAFF.

Only a few counts were recorded for this clonotype. The chain couples TRBV27 to TRBJ2-1, with 9 nucleotides matching TRBD2. Germline CDR1 is MNHEY and CDR2 is SMNVEV (reference sequence). CDR3 length: 15 residues. V lost 3 bases and J lost 6; bases outside the gene matches: 6. The CDR3 nucleotides read TGTGCCAGCAGTTTCGGGGGCGGGAGGGTCAATGAGCAGTTCTTC. Translated, it gives CASSFGGGRVNEQFF.

This clonotype has only a few counts. The chain carries TRBV11-2 and TRBJ2-7, with D hard to call. The V end was cut by 5 bases, the J end by 9 bases, with 14 bases between. Germline CDR1 reads SGHAT; CDR2 reads FQNNGV. This CDR3 is built from 12 residues. CDR3 loop: CASSEARSAQYF. CDR3 nucleotide sequence: TGTGCCAGCAGCGAGGCTCGATCGGCGCAGTACTTC. The full variable domain, in which reference TRBV11-2 and TRBJ2-7 provide the parts outside the CDR3, is EAGVAQSPRYKIIEKRQSVAFWCNPISGHATLYWYQQILGQGPKLLIQFQNNGVVDDSQLPKDRFSAERLKGVDSTLKIQPAKLEDSAVYLCASSEARSAQYFGPGTRLTVT.

The DNA for the CDR3 is TGTGCCAGCAGTTACTGGGCAGGGAGCGATACGCAGTATTTT. It codes for CASSYWAGSDTQYF. The J gene is TRBJ2-3, the V gene TRBV6-5; TRBD1 or TRBD2 may be the D gene (5 bases each). Germline CDR1 reads MNHEY; CDR2 reads SVGAGI. V lost 1 base to trimming and J lost 6 bases, with 11 bases between them. The CDR3 is made up of 14 amino acids.

This clonotype was observed many times. The V call is TRBV24-1, the J call TRBJ2-1; D is unresolved. The CDR3 spans 12 residues. Trimming took off 3 bases at V and 6 bases at J, with 5 bases between the two ends. CDR1 is KGHDR and CDR2 is SFDVKD in the germline V gene. This CDR3 is CATSDMPNEQFF. CDR3 DNA sequence: TGTGCCACCAGTGATATGCCCAATGAGCAGTTCTTC.

This clonotype was picked up one time. This may come from a read error, since a much larger clone is one base off. J is TRBJ2-7 and V is TRBV7-2, with D tentatively TRBD2 (5 bases). The J call is doubtful: the DNA matches TRBJ2-1 better. Germline V gene sequence: CDR1 SGHTA, CDR2 FQGNSA. The CDR3 is made up of 12 amino acids. CDR3 DNA: TGTGCCACTAGCTCGGGAACCTACGAGCAGTTCTTC. Translating gives CATSSGTYEQFF.

This clonotype was detected ten times or more. The gene calls are TRBV7-2 and TRBJ2-7; 10 bases fit TRBD2. J lost 7 bases, V lost 0 bases, and 3 bases had no gene match. The CDR3 consists of 14 residues. Germline V lookup: CDR1 SGHTA, CDR2 FQGNSA. The CDR3 sequence is CASSLATSGTEQYF. The CDR3, as DNA: TGTGCCAGCAGCTTAGCAACTAGCGGGACTGAGCAGTACTTC.

This clonotype was observed at least ten times. The chain couples TRBV28 to TRBJ2-5; TRBD2 might be the D (5 bases). CDR1 MDHEN and CDR2 SYDVKM come from the germline V gene. V shed 7 bases and J shed 4 bases, with 10 bases lying between them. This CDR3 contains 12 residues. In DNA, the CDR3 is TGTGCCAGCATTGGAGAGGGAGAGACCCAGTACTTC. It is translated as CASIGEGETQYF. Full variable domain (missing parts from reference TRBV28 and TRBJ2-5): DVKVTQSSRYLVKRTGEKVFLECVQDMDHENMFWYRQDPGLGLRLIYFSYDVKMKEKGDIPEGYSVSREKKERFSLILESASTNQTSMYLCASIGEGETQYFGPGTRLLVL.

This clonotype showed up just a few times. The chain recombines TRBV28 with TRBJ2-3; D unresolved. Germline lookup yields CDR1 MDHEN and CDR2 SYDVKM. V was pared by 8 bases and J by 0 bases, with 15 bases between. This CDR3 region has 15 residues. The CDR3 protein is CASASSGTSTDTQYF. The CDR3 coding sequence is TGTGCCAGCGCTTCCTCAGGAACTAGCACAGATACGCAGTATTTT. Supplemented by reference TRBV28 and TRBJ2-3, the full variable domain reads DVKVTQSSRYLVKRTGEKVFLECVQDMDHENMFWYRQDPGLGLRLIYFSYDVKMKEKGDIPEGYSVSREKKERFSLILESASTNQTSMYLCASASSGTSTDTQYFGPGTRLTVL.

This clonotype was recorded a few times. V usage is TRBV29-1 and J usage is TRBJ2-1; possible D gene TRBD2, 6 bases. V gave up 7 bases and J gave up 5 bases, with 12 bases separating them. CDR3 length equals 12 residues. Germline-derived CDR1 and CDR2 are SQVTM and ANQGSEA. CDR3 in amino acids: CSGSSANNEQFF. In DNA, the CDR3 is TGCAGCGGGTCTAGCGCGAACAATGAGCAGTTCTTC.

This clonotype has a handful of counts. The chain recombines TRBV19 with TRBJ2-2; a weak D match, TRBD2 (5 bases). Germline values: CDR1 LNHDA, CDR2 SQIVND (reference sequence). V lost 4 bases and J lost 3, with 12 bases in between. The CDR3 extends over 15 amino acids. CDR3 amino acids: CASSSLGLDTGELFF. The CDR3 bases are TGTGCCAGTAGTAGCCTCGGACTCGACACCGGGGAGCTGTTTTTT.

As for this clonotype: A much larger clone lies a single base off, so this may be a read error. The chain uses TRBV11-2 and TRBJ2-7; TRBD2 aligns across 15 bases. Germline V gives CDR1 SGHAT, CDR2 FQNNGV. The CDR3 is 16 amino acids. In DNA, the CDR3 is TGTGTCAGCAGCTGGGGACTAGCGGGAGGTCCGGGAGAGCAGTACTTC. Protein: CVSSWGLAGGPGEQYF.

This clonotype has just one count. A much bigger clone sits one base away, suggesting this may be a read error. V is TRBV5-1 and J is TRBJ2-1, with 9 bases fitting TRBD2. The CDR3 runs 15 residues. Germline V lookup: CDR1 SGHRS, CDR2 YFSETQ. V trimming: 1 base; J trimming: 7 bases; junction bases outside the gene matches: 6. CDR3 protein: CASSLTAGGRNEQFF. In DNA, the CDR3 is TGCGCCAGCAGCTTGACAGCGGGAGGTAGGAATGAGCAGTTCTTC.

The chain uses TRBV5-4 and TRBJ1-3; possibly TRBD1 for D (6 bases). The CDR3 contains 17 residues. V gave up 4 bases and J gave up 0 bases, with 17 bases separating them. CDR1 and CDR2 from the germline V gene are SGHNT and YYREEE (reference sequence). CDR3 nucleotides: TGTGCCAGCAGCGCTATTCCGACGGACAGCTCTGGAAACACCATATATTTT. Translated, it gives CASSAIPTDSSGNTIYF.

The chain couples TRBV6-1 to TRBJ1-2; 7 nucleotides align to TRBD1. Trimming took 6 bases from V and 5 from J; bases not matched to a gene: 12. CDR1 and CDR2 (germline): MNHNS, SASEGT. The CDR3 extends over 15 amino acids. In nucleotides, the CDR3 is TGTGCCAGCAGCCCTGGGGGGGACAGAGGTTATGGCTACACCTTC. This translates into CASSPGGDRGYGYTF.

This clonotype has only one observation. The V and J genes are TRBV29-1 and TRBJ1-4; D perhaps matches TRBD1 (6 bases). Germline V gene data show CDR1 as SQVTM and CDR2 as ANQGSEA. V lost 4 bases, J lost 8 bases, and 11 bases lay in between. This CDR3 region has 12 residues. The CDR3: CSVGGLREKLFF. CDR3 bases: TGCAGCGTTGGGGGGCTTCGGGAAAAACTGTTTTTT.

This clonotype was seen at least ten times. This chain joins TRBV7-8 and TRBJ2-6, with 9 bases lining up with TRBD2. The CDR3 covers 18 residues. Germline assignment: CDR1 SGHVS and CDR2 FQNEAQ. V lost 2 bases to trimming and J lost 2 bases; unmatched junction nucleotides: 7. CDR3 region: CASSLTPVAGAGANVLTF. CDR3 sequence (DNA): TGTGCCAGCAGCTTAACGCCGGTAGCGGGAGCTGGGGCCAACGTCCTGACTTTC.

In its sample, this clonotype was seen a few times. The genes are TRBV27 and TRBJ2-2, with a weak D call TRBD1 (5 bases). The CDR3 spans 15 residues. Trimming removed 5 bases at V and 4 bases at J, with 14 bases between. The V gene's germline CDR1 is MNHEY and CDR2 SMNVEV (reference sequence). CDR3 residues: CASSQTARFTGELFF. The CDR3 DNA follows: TGTGCCAGCAGTCAGACAGCAAGATTCACCGGGGAGCTGTTTTTT.

V gene TRBV24-1 combines with J gene TRBJ2-2; 7 bases are shared with TRBD2. The junction had 11 bases not matched to a gene; V was cut back by 5 bases and J by 6 bases. This CDR3 has 16 amino acids. Looked up from germline, CDR1 is KGHDR and CDR2 is SFDVKD. The CDR3 loop reads CATSGFTGGRAGELFF. The CDR3 bases are TGTGCCACCAGTGGCTTTACGGGGGGACGCGCCGGGGAGCTGTTTTTT.

This clonotype came up many times. The chain has TRBV2 and TRBJ2-6, with D unclear. The ends were cut back, 3 bases at V and 0 bases at J, with 6 bases in the middle. The CDR3 is 15 amino acids. CDR1 is SNHLY and CDR2 is FYNNEI in the germline V gene. CDR3 in DNA: TGTGCCAGCAGTGAGATTGGCTCTGGGGCCAACGTCCTGACTTTC. Protein: CASSEIGSGANVLTF.

This clonotype was seen repeatedly, ten times or more. The V call is TRBV5-1, the J call TRBJ2-7; possible D gene TRBD2, 5 bases. The germline V gene has CDR1 SGHRS and CDR2 YFSETQ. Trimming removed 0 bases at V and 2 bases at J, with 9 bases between. The CDR3 has 14 residues. The CDR3 reads CASSLEGSAYEQYF. CDR3 coding DNA: TGCGCCAGCAGCTTGGAAGGTAGCGCCTACGAGCAGTACTTC. Full variable domain (missing parts from reference TRBV5-1 and TRBJ2-7): KAGVTQTPRYLIKTRGQQVTLSCSPISGHRSVSWYQQTPGQGLQFLFEYFSETQRNKGNFPGRFSGRQFSNSRSEMNVSTLELGDSALYLCASSLEGSAYEQYFGPGTRLTVT.

This clonotype has a count of ten or more. The chain is built from TRBV6-5 and TRBJ1-5; TRBD1 agrees at 9 bases. In germline, CDR1 is MNHEY, CDR2 SVGAGI. Unmatched junction bases numbered 0, after V lost 2 bases and J lost 4 bases. CDR3 length: 14 amino acids. CDR3 in amino acids: CASSYGQGNQPQHF. As DNA, the CDR3 is TGTGCCAGCAGTTACGGACAGGGGAATCAGCCCCAGCATTTT.

This clonotype was recorded at least ten times. This chain connects TRBV2 to TRBJ2-1; TRBD2 matches at 8 bases. After removal of 6 bases from V and 7 bases from J, the junction contained 8 bases not matched to a gene. Germline V gives CDR1 SNHLY, CDR2 FYNNEI. The CDR3 has 14 residues. The CDR3 sequence is CASSRGGLENEQFF. As DNA, the CDR3 is TGTGCCAGCAGCCGAGGGGGACTAGAAAATGAGCAGTTCTTC.